A single TCR beta chain is shown here with its context. Its specific antigen is unknown. No per-base quality is available; no much larger clone lies one base away. The immunoSEQ Assay, a bias-controlled multiplex PCR, was used to amplify TCRbeta CDR3 regions from genomic DNA. Per the original workflow: Within the assay, amplification of reference gene primers was used to estimate how many nucleated cells each sample contained. To quantify the absolute abundance of each unique TCRbeta CDR3 rearrangement, sequence reads were collapsed and filtered. For each sample, productive Simpson clonality was calculated as the square root of Simpson's diversity index across productive rearrangements. Drawn from immuneACCESS, this table holds only the in-frame rearrangements with V and J called that TCRdb kept. Clones are partly lost; checked studies trace under half to an unresolved V gene and leave the rest unexplained. Clone size and V and J calls were adopted from that table, with D and trimming inferred from the DNA. This sample comprises about 360,000 clones, around nine tenths of them detected only once. The leading ten clones occupy about 3% of the sample.

This record comes from a study of blood T cell repertoires in COVID-19 (TCRdb year 2020). Describing the broader study: Samples from collaborators originated in the United States, Italy and Spain and spanned both the acute and convalescent phases of COVID-19. The material from the prospective study consisted of cDNA or gDNA derived from T cells, B-cell-depleted T cells, or PBMCs. Subjects who had been exposed to COVID-19, were actively infected with it, or had recovered from it provided the deeply sampled blood TCRbeta repertoires that made up the dataset. The repertoires were made available in a free public database intended to serve as a resource for research on the immune response to SARS-CoV-2. Samples came from the ongoing ImmuneRACE study (first 160 participants) plus 1,254 subjects from 6 global collaborators. A de-identified subject ID, COVID-19 status, age in years and sex were almost always included in the sample metadata. Where available, HLA class I and class II types were taken from metadata supplied by the sample provider and were not determined by assay-based typing. What the study reported, not specific to this receptor: The amount of clinical and demographic metadata varied by source and participant and was provided uncurated.

V and J are trimmed by 5 bases and 6 bases, and the gene matches miss 3 bases of the junction. In the germline V gene (reference sequence), CDR1 corresponds to SGHAT and CDR2 to FQDESV. The CDR3 holds 14 amino acids from the cysteine to the phenylalanine. Here the CDR3 DNA is all that survives: 42 bases in frame from base 1. Whole blood was collected in K2EDTA tubes by collaborating institutions according to the institutions' own protocols. For TCRbeta analysis, collaborators shipped samples as frozen whole blood, isolated PBMCs, or DNA extracted from either of those sample types. This clonotype was sampled from a human donor in a cohort sampled during active COVID-19. The sequence joins TRBV11-1 to TRBJ2-7, and 14 junction bases match TRBD2. Source material: peripheral blood. The bases read TGTGCCAGCAGCCAAGGGACTAGCGGGAGCGAGCAGTACTTC. This translates into CASSQGTSGSEQYF.